This is a list of T cell receptor beta chains from one sample in a study of control samples from healthy donors and cancer patients. Profiling relied on immunoSEQ multiplex PCR, and the TCRdb table lists in-frame clones only, not all of them. The repertoire holds 150,000 to 180,000 clones, with over 90% as singletons. Sequences were obtained from blood. The receptors come from a man in his forties or fifties in good health. The CDR3 runs from the conserved cysteine through the conserved F or W. Each record gives: CDR3 protein, CDR3 DNA, V gene, clone size, J gene, D gene. The D gene is left open where the match is weak. The size field is filled for only some rows; it gives once, few, many or a size class.

cdr3_aa: CASSPPSGSNEKLFF
cdr3_nt: TGTGCCAGCTCACCACCGTCCGGGTCTAATGAAAAACTGTTTTTT
v_call: TRBV18
clone_size: once
j_call: TRBJ1-4
d_call: -

cdr3_aa: CATSFPGGGYTF
cdr3_nt: TGTGCCACCAGTTTCCCAGGAGGAGGCTACACCTTC
v_call: TRBV24-1
clone_size: -
j_call: TRBJ1-2
d_call: -

cdr3_aa: CATIRDGYSGNTIYF
cdr3_nt: TGTGCCACCATCCGGGACGGGTACTCTGGAAACACCATATATTTT
v_call: TRBV28
clone_size: -
j_call: TRBJ1-3
d_call: -

cdr3_aa: CASSLWTVYGYTF
cdr3_nt: TGTGCCAGCAGCTTATGGACAGTCTATGGCTACACCTTC
v_call: TRBV5-8
clone_size: -
j_call: TRBJ1-2
d_call: -

cdr3_aa: CASTAGQGADTEAFF
cdr3_nt: TGTGCCAGCACCGCGGGACAGGGGGCAGACACTGAAGCTTTCTTT
v_call: TRBV27
clone_size: -
j_call: TRBJ1-1
d_call: TRBD1

cdr3_aa: CASSLALGTGELFF
cdr3_nt: TGCGCCAGCAGCTTGGCATTGGGAACCGGGGAGCTGTTTTTT
v_call: TRBV5-1
clone_size: once
j_call: TRBJ2-2
d_call: -

cdr3_aa: CASSSDRVGASVYGYTF
cdr3_nt: TGTGCCAGCAGCTCGGACAGGGTGGGGGCATCGGTCTATGGCTACACCTTC
v_call: TRBV7-2
clone_size: -
j_call: TRBJ1-2
d_call: TRBD1

cdr3_aa: CASSPGTKPYEQYF
cdr3_nt: TGTGCCAGCTCACCCGGGACTAAACCCTACGAGCAGTACTTC
v_call: TRBV18
clone_size: -
j_call: TRBJ2-7
d_call: TRBD2

cdr3_aa: CASSYGYEQYF
cdr3_nt: TGTGCCAGCAGCTACGGTTACGAGCAGTACTTC
v_call: TRBV12-1
clone_size: -
j_call: TRBJ2-7
d_call: -

cdr3_aa: CASRPTGPRDEQYF
cdr3_nt: TGTGCCAGCAGGCCTACGGGACCAAGGGATGAGCAGTACTTC
v_call: TRBV11-3
clone_size: -
j_call: TRBJ2-7
d_call: -

cdr3_aa: CASSHGAGGTEAFF
cdr3_nt: TGCGCCAGCAGCCACGGGGCAGGGGGCACTGAAGCTTTCTTT
v_call: TRBV5-1
clone_size: -
j_call: TRBJ1-1
d_call: TRBD1

cdr3_aa: CATSDFLSSKLLF
cdr3_nt: TGTGCCACCAGTGATTTCCTCAGCTCGAAGCTTCTCTTT
v_call: TRBV24-1
clone_size: -
j_call: TRBJ1-1
d_call: -

cdr3_aa: CASSHRDRLMYGYTF
cdr3_nt: TGTGCCAGCAGCCACCGGGACAGGCTGATGTATGGCTACACCTTC
v_call: TRBV9
clone_size: -
j_call: TRBJ1-2
d_call: TRBD1

cdr3_aa: CASSNIILPGQGSYEQYF
cdr3_nt: TGTGCCAGCAGCAATATCATTCTTCCGGGACAGGGCTCCTACGAGCAGTACTTC
v_call: TRBV21-1
clone_size: -
j_call: TRBJ2-7
d_call: -

cdr3_aa: CASSLAPLGVSYEQYF
cdr3_nt: TGCGCCAGCAGCTTGGCCCCTCTCGGGGTAAGCTACGAGCAGTACTTC
v_call: TRBV5-1
clone_size: -
j_call: TRBJ2-7
d_call: -

cdr3_aa: CASSLGTGDPYEQYF
cdr3_nt: TGTGCCAGCAGCTTAGGGACAGGGGACCCCTACGAGCAGTACTTC
v_call: TRBV7-2
clone_size: -
j_call: TRBJ2-7
d_call: TRBD1

cdr3_aa: CATSRGQGDGSPLHF
cdr3_nt: TGTGCCACCAGCAGAGGACAGGGGGACGGTTCACCCCTCCACTTT
v_call: TRBV15
clone_size: -
j_call: TRBJ1-6
d_call: TRBD1

cdr3_aa: CASRPGQDENTIYF
cdr3_nt: TGTGCCAGCAGACCGGGACAGGATGAAAACACCATATATTTT
v_call: TRBV11-2
clone_size: -
j_call: TRBJ1-3
d_call: TRBD1

cdr3_aa: CAWSSSDEQFF
cdr3_nt: TGTGCCTGGAGTAGTAGCGACGAGCAGTTCTTC
v_call: TRBV30
clone_size: -
j_call: TRBJ2-1
d_call: -

cdr3_aa: CASSLWDTGMNTEAFF
cdr3_nt: TGCGCCAGCAGCTTATGGGACACCGGCATGAACACTGAAGCTTTCTTT
v_call: TRBV5-1
clone_size: -
j_call: TRBJ1-1
d_call: -

cdr3_aa: CASSAAHGYTF
cdr3_nt: TGTGCCAGCAGTGCCGCTCATGGCTACACCTTC
v_call: TRBV2
clone_size: -
j_call: TRBJ1-2
d_call: -

cdr3_aa: CASSRSTGRGIYGYTF
cdr3_nt: TGTGCCAGTAGTAGATCGACAGGACGGGGAATATATGGCTACACCTTC
v_call: TRBV19
clone_size: -
j_call: TRBJ1-2
d_call: -

cdr3_aa: CASSPNQGQPQHF
cdr3_nt: TGTGCCAGCAGTCCGAATCAGGGCCAGCCCCAGCATTTT
v_call: TRBV28
clone_size: few
j_call: TRBJ1-5
d_call: -

cdr3_aa: CASSLRRLADQNIQYF
cdr3_nt: TGTGCCAGCAGTTTACGCCGACTAGCGGACCAAAACATTCAGTACTTC
v_call: TRBV28
clone_size: -
j_call: TRBJ2-4
d_call: TRBD2

cdr3_aa: CASRVTGQGQYF
cdr3_nt: TGTGCCAGCAGAGTTACCGGGCAAGGGCAGTACTTC
v_call: TRBV28
clone_size: -
j_call: TRBJ2-7
d_call: -

cdr3_aa: CASSKTSTDTQYF
cdr3_nt: TGTGCCAGCAGCAAAACAAGCACAGATACGCAGTATTTT
v_call: TRBV11-3
clone_size: -
j_call: TRBJ2-3
d_call: -

cdr3_aa: CASSRRGQGDEQYF
cdr3_nt: TGTGCCAGCAGTCGACGGGGACAGGGGGACGAGCAGTACTTC
v_call: TRBV27
clone_size: -
j_call: TRBJ2-7
d_call: TRBD1

cdr3_aa: CASCGGNVNTEAFF
cdr3_nt: TGTGCCAGCTGCGGTGGGAATGTGAACACTGAAGCTTTCTTT
v_call: TRBV6-5
clone_size: once
j_call: TRBJ1-1
d_call: -

cdr3_aa: CASSPPRHRYNEQFF
cdr3_nt: TGTGCCAGCTCACCACCGCGGCACCGCTACAATGAGCAGTTCTTC
v_call: TRBV18
clone_size: -
j_call: TRBJ2-1
d_call: -

cdr3_aa: CASRGQPGLAKNIQYF
cdr3_nt: TGCGCCAGCAGAGGACAGCCGGGGCTAGCCAAAAACATTCAGTACTTC
v_call: TRBV5-1
clone_size: -
j_call: TRBJ2-4
d_call: -

cdr3_aa: CVTSAPLYNEQFF
cdr3_nt: TGTGTCACCAGTGCCCCACTCTACAATGAGCAGTTCTTC
v_call: TRBV24-1
clone_size: -
j_call: TRBJ2-1
d_call: -

cdr3_aa: CASSSTAGGGTDTQYF
cdr3_nt: TGTGCCAGCAGCTCTACAGCGGGAGGAGGGACAGATACGCAGTATTTT
v_call: TRBV7-2
clone_size: -
j_call: TRBJ2-3
d_call: TRBD2

cdr3_aa: CASSLDGQLMNTEAFF
cdr3_nt: TGTGCCAGCAGCTTGGACGGACAACTTATGAACACTGAAGCTTTCTTT
v_call: TRBV5-4
clone_size: -
j_call: TRBJ1-1
d_call: -

cdr3_aa: CATSRDRQQFF
cdr3_nt: TGTGCCACCAGCAGAGATAGGCAGCAGTTCTTC
v_call: TRBV15
clone_size: -
j_call: TRBJ2-1
d_call: -

cdr3_aa: CASSLGQMNTEAFF
cdr3_nt: TGTGCCAGCAGCCTGGGGCAGATGAACACTGAAGCTTTCTTT
v_call: TRBV7-2
clone_size: -
j_call: TRBJ1-1
d_call: -

cdr3_aa: CASSVALGGSTDTQYF
cdr3_nt: TGTGCCAGCAGCGTTGCCCTGGGGGGTAGCACAGATACGCAGTATTTT
v_call: TRBV9
clone_size: -
j_call: TRBJ2-3
d_call: -

cdr3_aa: CASSSPVGGLGNNSPLHF
cdr3_nt: TGCGCCAGCAGCTCTCCAGTGGGAGGTTTGGGCAATAATTCACCCCTCCACTTT
v_call: TRBV5-1
clone_size: -
j_call: TRBJ1-6
d_call: -

cdr3_aa: CASSFGRDPPKFF
cdr3_nt: TGTGCCAGCAGTTTTGGGAGGGACCCCCCGAAGTTCTTC
v_call: TRBV27
clone_size: -
j_call: TRBJ2-1
d_call: TRBD2

cdr3_aa: CASKQANEKLFF
cdr3_nt: TGTGCCAGCAAGCAGGCTAATGAAAAACTGTTTTTT
v_call: TRBV28
clone_size: -
j_call: TRBJ1-4
d_call: -

cdr3_aa: CSASRRAGYGNQPQHF
cdr3_nt: TGCAGTGCTAGTCGGCGGGCAGGGTACGGCAATCAGCCCCAGCATTTT
v_call: TRBV20-1
clone_size: once
j_call: TRBJ1-5
d_call: -

cdr3_aa: CASSIQRVVTDTQYF
cdr3_nt: TGTGCCAGTAGTATTCAGAGGGTGGTCACAGATACGCAGTATTTT
v_call: TRBV19
clone_size: -
j_call: TRBJ2-3
d_call: -

cdr3_aa: CASTHGGEFVYGYTF
cdr3_nt: TGTGCCAGCACTCATGGAGGGGAGTTTGTATATGGCTACACCTTC
v_call: TRBV28
clone_size: -
j_call: TRBJ1-2
d_call: -

cdr3_aa: CASTSLGRTAFF
cdr3_nt: TGTGCCAGCACCTCCTTGGGACGGACCGCTTTCTTT
v_call: TRBV5-4
clone_size: -
j_call: TRBJ1-1
d_call: -

cdr3_aa: CASSPPPSGVPYEQYF
cdr3_nt: TGTGCCAGCAGCCCCCCTCCTAGCGGAGTCCCCTACGAGCAGTACTTC
v_call: TRBV13
clone_size: -
j_call: TRBJ2-7
d_call: TRBD2

cdr3_aa: CASSSRSGGNQPQHF
cdr3_nt: TGTGCCAGCAGTTCCCGTTCAGGGGGCAATCAGCCCCAGCATTTT
v_call: TRBV28
clone_size: -
j_call: TRBJ1-5
d_call: -

cdr3_aa: CASSQVGGLETQYF
cdr3_nt: TGCGCCAGCAGCCAAGTGGGGGGCCTGGAGACCCAGTACTTC
v_call: TRBV4-1
clone_size: once
j_call: TRBJ2-5
d_call: -

cdr3_aa: CASSRLAGNTEAFF
cdr3_nt: TGCGCCAGCAGTCGGTTGGCAGGGAACACTGAAGCTTTCTTT
v_call: TRBV23-1
clone_size: many
j_call: TRBJ1-1
d_call: -

cdr3_aa: CASSQTLAGGANEQFF
cdr3_nt: TGTGCCAGCAGCCAAACTCTAGCGGGAGGGGCCAATGAGCAGTTCTTC
v_call: TRBV7-2
clone_size: -
j_call: TRBJ2-1
d_call: TRBD2

cdr3_aa: CACRLAGGWVLGDEQYF
cdr3_nt: TGTGCATGTCGCTTAGCGGGCGGGTGGGTGCTCGGGGACGAGCAGTACTTC
v_call: TRBV12-2
clone_size: -
j_call: TRBJ2-7
d_call: -

cdr3_aa: CASRGQSNQPQHF
cdr3_nt: TGTGCCAGCAGGGGACAGAGTAATCAGCCCCAGCATTTT
v_call: TRBV28
clone_size: -
j_call: TRBJ1-5
d_call: TRBD1

cdr3_aa: CASSIGLGVRADTQYF
cdr3_nt: TGTGCCAGTAGTATCGGATTAGGGGTCAGGGCAGATACGCAGTATTTT
v_call: TRBV19
clone_size: -
j_call: TRBJ2-3
d_call: -

cdr3_aa: CASSLPVVGPGYTF
cdr3_nt: TGTGCCAGCAGCTTACCAGTCGTCGGGCCTGGCTACACCTTC
v_call: TRBV7-9
clone_size: -
j_call: TRBJ1-2
d_call: -

cdr3_aa: CASSYGGPYEQYF
cdr3_nt: TGTGCCAGCAGTTACGGCGGCCCCTACGAGCAGTACTTC
v_call: TRBV6-5
clone_size: -
j_call: TRBJ2-7
d_call: -

cdr3_aa: CASSLRTSGSTDTQYF
cdr3_nt: TGTGCCAGCAGCTTACGGACTAGCGGGTCCACAGATACGCAGTATTTT
v_call: TRBV5-4
clone_size: -
j_call: TRBJ2-3
d_call: TRBD2